This T cell receptor beta chain was obtained from a study of cytomegalovirus exposure and HLA in healthy donors listed by TCRdb under 2017. Background on the whole study: An earlier analysis of fewer than 750 of the donors reported 276 Gb of sequence data and 117 million unique TCR beta sequences obtained from roughly 180 million T cells. An earlier analysis of some 500 of the donors used high-throughput TCR beta sequencing to judge whether each TCR beta V gene segment behaved as functional or pseudogenic. HLA typing included class I and class II loci at four-digit resolution. The number of donors typed differed by locus, with roughly 620-640 for A, B, C, DRB1 and DQB1, around 560 for DQA1, approximately 580 for DPA1, and under 490 for DPB1. A later genetic analysis took genome-wide SNP genotypes for about three fifths of the 666 donors and used that subset as a discovery cohort. The study used immunosequencing to profile the T cell repertoires of 670 or so subjects and linked those repertoires to cytomegalovirus serostatus. Among about 370 genotyped donors of the cohort, an average of approximately 240,000 unique TCR beta nucleotide sequences was sequenced per donor, of which about 19% were non-productive. A separate validation cohort of over a hundred different subjects was used in addition to the roughly 670-subject first cohort. The aim of the study was to test whether cataloging public T cell receptors could identify signatures of past pathogen exposure. Donor age, sex, ethnicity and CMV serostatus were collected together with the repertoire data. In the later analysis, no new phenotypic data were used to find candidate immune exposures; instead, reliance was placed on TCR beta sequences and their occurrence across donors. An early release that covered 640 HLA-typed donors contained around 300 gigabases of sequencing data and 80 million or so unique TCR sequences. A later analysis re-analyzed previously published TCR beta repertoires from approximately 670 donors and added high-resolution HLA genotyping to study TCR occurrence patterns. Because of strong linkage in the cohort, roughly five DR-DQ haplotypes were treated as single units for association and clustering. To predict cytomegalovirus infection status, the study brought together high-throughput TCR immunosequencing, statistical association of individual TCRs with disease status, and machine learning. Of the 350 to 450 genotyped donors, less than 90% were placed in the genetic ancestry cluster associated with self-reported Caucasian donors. All discovery cohort repertoires had been generated on a single sequencing platform.

Library preparation was by the immunoSEQ multiplex PCR assay. A mixture of 60 forward primers for TCR Vbeta segments and 13 reverse primers for TCR Jbeta segments was used in the multiplex PCR. A multiplex PCR assay on genomic DNA amplified the CDR3 region of rearranged TCR beta genes. The Illumina HiSeq System was used to sequence the amplified TCR beta libraries as 87-base-pair reads. In the source study's methods: A later analysis counted some 74 million unique TCR beta chains across the roughly 700 repertoires, and roughly 11 million of these chains were shared by at least two donors. To remove PCR and sequencing errors, raw reads were error-corrected and collapsed into unique sequences using a nearest-neighbor algorithm that merged closely related sequences. CDR3 sequences were aligned to IMGT reference sequences to assign V, D and J gene segments. Each retained sequence needed at least a six-nucleotide match to both a V gene segment and a J gene segment. A rearrangement counted as productive if the CDR3 had no stop codons and remained in frame with V and J, and every other rearrangement counted as non-productive. Following IMGT convention, CDR3 was defined as the stretch from the second conserved V-encoded cysteine up to the conserved J-encoded phenylalanine. The earlier analysis of about 560 of the donors excluded any sequence lacking an unambiguous match to a single V gene segment. An earlier analysis of roughly 590 of the donors called V segments functional above 56.7% productive rearrangements and segregating when the between-donor standard deviation exceeded 5%. A statistical classification framework was built for diagnosing cytomegalovirus status from the catalog of TCR beta chain sequences. In a later analysis, V and J genes were assigned by comparing TCR nucleotide sequences against IMGT/GENE-DB human TR gene sequences. A later analysis assigned CDR3 sequences and most-parsimonious VDJ recombination scenarios with the TCRdist pipeline. In a later analysis, every TCR beta chain was defined by the combination of its CDR3 amino acid sequence and its V-gene family, and reads without a unique V-gene family were dropped. In a later analysis, nearly 600 highly shared, low-generation-probability nucleotide sequences were removed to address suspected cross-contamination and a sequencing artifact. In a later analysis, a clonal expansion index was calculated for each public chain from normalized within-repertoire ranks of inferred template counts. Generation probabilities in a later analysis came from a VDJ recombination model fitted to out-of-frame rearrangements, and those results were checked against IGoR. Hypergeometric tests were used in a later analysis to score TCR-TCR, TCR-HLA and TCR-CMV co-occurrence, with a repertoire-size bias correction applied to the TCR pairs. In a later analysis, false discovery rates were estimated by permuting HLA or CMV assignments 20 times. In a later analysis, co-occurring TCRs were grouped using DBSCAN, and TCRdist sequence similarity was added for clustering within HLA-allele-positive subsets. Co-occurrence clustering excluded repertoires with fewer than 30,000 or more than 120,000 public chains, plus five with anomalous nucleotide sharing. The source is immuneACCESS, and TCRdb retained only in-frame sequences with V and J called. Part of the clones is not carried over; for the studies checked, unresolved V genes explain less than half of this, and the remainder is unexplained. The D gene and trimming were derived from the DNA, and the V and J assignments and clone size from that table. This sample is represented by 140,000 to 150,000 clones; nearly 80% of them were singletons. The ten largest clones take up about 3% of the sample.

In total, approximately 610 healthy bone marrow donors made up the cohort. At the time of sampling, all cohort members were nominally healthy, though unrecorded immune exposures were likely present. The donor was CMV seropositive and was included in the group of 250 to 350 seropositive cohort members. Each donor provided a peripheral blood sample, and peripheral blood mononuclear cells were used for TCR beta sequencing. Genomic DNA was extracted from the blood cell samples with the Qiagen DNeasy Blood Extraction Kit. Concerning this clone: Which antigen it targets is not known. Nothing much larger sits one base from this clone, and base qualities are not available.

Broad study findings and their caveats: In a later analysis, about 17,000 TCR beta sequences were associated with specific HLA alleles at a false discovery rate of 0.05. Immune exposure information for the cohort was limited to CMV serostatus. A group of highly shared sequence variants was considered likely to be a technical artifact of the sequencing pipeline. Roughly uniform sequencing depth across donors was assumed in presence/absence analyses, although this assumption may not hold. Because the 87-base-pair reads could not distinguish some IMGT-functional V segments, including TRBV6-2 and TRBV6-3, those segments were excluded. In this cohort, only TCR beta chains were sequenced, and detectable features were limited by the absence of alpha or paired-chain data. In an earlier analysis of under 600 of the donors, most TCR beta V segments were observed in productive rearrangements about 87% or about 30% of the time, broadly matching IMGT annotations. Roughly 15 rarely observed V segments, including chromosome 9 orphons, were excluded from the earlier analysis of about 500 of the donors because counts were too low. According to a later genetic analysis, donors in an Asian-associated ancestry cluster had fewer N-insertions in productive TCRs than the approximately 690-donor mean. According to a later analysis, parvovirus B19, influenza, CMV and Epstein-Barr virus appeared linked to several top co-occurrence clusters. Because HLA typing was unavailable for some donors at each locus, only the typed subset was used in association tests. In the study, 164 TCR beta chains were listed as associated with cytomegalovirus. An association between a missense DCLRE1C variant and V-gene and J-gene trimming of TCR beta chains was found in a later genetic analysis and replicated in an independent cohort. A later analysis found that HLA-associated TCR beta chains were more clonally expanded and had lower generation probabilities than equally common non-associated chains. A later analysis found that TCR association rates varied across HLA loci, with DRB1 alleles showing the most associated TCRs and HLA-C alleles the fewest. Cytomegalovirus status was reported to be diagnosed by the classifier with high specificity and sensitivity in both the original and validation cohorts. Assigning TCR associations to individual alleles was difficult when HLA alleles, especially DR and DQ, strongly co-occurred. In vitro tests confirmed that three of the cytomegalovirus-associated TCR beta chains recognize cytomegalovirus antigens. A later analysis found that most CMV-associated TCR beta chains appeared HLA-restricted, with HLA associations seemingly driven largely by CMV exposure. Linkage disequilibrium might explain the correlated functional status among segregating V segments, but an unknown experimental factor could not be ruled out. According to the authors, the approach could potentially be generalized to other disease states and immunological phenotypes. A further reported finding was that TCR beta sequences accurately predicted the HLA-A and HLA-B alleles for most subjects in the first cohort. Most TCR sequences were observed very rarely across donors, whereas some public TCRs were present in many individuals.

According to the germline V gene, CDR1 reads MNHEY and CDR2 reads SVGAGI. Unmatched junction bases come to 14, with V trimmed by 6 bases and J by 12 bases. The CDR3 measures 15 amino acids from cysteine to phenylalanine. The kept DNA is CDR3 alone, 45 bases in frame from the first base. Material: PBMCs. The chain couples TRBV6-5 to TRBJ1-6, with 7 bases in between that match TRBD1. The source is a middle-aged man in good health and CMV-seropositive. CDR3 sequence: CASSPSWGQSLPLHF. At the DNA level, the sequence is TGTGCCAGCAGCCCAAGTTGGGGACAGAGCTTACCCCTCCACTTT.